What follows is one TCR beta chain and its context. The sample belongs to a study of blood T cell repertoires in COVID-19. Looking at the study overall: In each case, the material was cDNA or gDNA derived from T cells, B-cell-depleted T cells, or PBMCs.

The length of the CDR3 is 15 residues. Germline V gene sequence: CDR1 MGHRA, CDR2 YSYEKL. J was trimmed by 3 bases and V by 0 bases; bases with no gene match: 5. The method was immunoSEQ multiplex PCR; TCRdb's version includes in-frame clones alone and lacks a portion of them. Among about 210,000 clones, approximately 84% were seen once, and the ten largest hold 7.5% to 8%. The TCR was taken from a woman in her fifties or sixties with active or convalescent COVID-19. Sequenced sample: peripheral blood. This rearrangement joins TRBV4-1 to TRBJ2-7; TRBD2 matches at 7 bases. The CDR3 nucleotides are TGCGCCAGCAGCCAAGATCAGGCTAGCGGCTACGAGCAGTACTTC. This codes for CASSQDQASGYEQYF.